This T cell receptor (beta chain) was captured in a study of tumor-infiltrating lymphocytes in primary liver carcinoma. Study background: Tumor staging was T1-T3 N0M0; sizes spanned about 4.2 to 10 cm across.

To note about this clonotype: Its antigen is undetermined. Compared with germline, one end of the junction differs, possibly owing to a read error.

Unsorted whole blood supplied the RNA, and germline DNA was extracted too. The template, about 510 ng total RNA, yielded TCR beta cDNA made with a constant-region primer. Three nested multiplex PCR rounds, a slightly modified ARM-PCR, produced the libraries for TCR beta. The first two PCR rounds, approximately 10 cycles each, used TRBV1-TRBV30 forward primers and a C-beta reverse primer. Each CDR3 protein gets one entry after TCRdb re-called the multiplex PCR reads with MiXCR. The sample includes 190,000 or so distinct CDR3 sequences, about 65% of them seen just once. Germline lookup yields CDR1 SGHAT and CDR2 FQNNGV. The length of the CDR3 is 11 residues. Study results and limitations: Lesser overlap characterized tumor-adjacent and tumor-blood pairs relative to tumor region pairs. Tumors and blood were compared for top-250-clone fraction, and tumors had the significantly higher value (p = 0.039).

V usage is TRBV11-2 and J usage is TRBJ2-1, with no clear D. Sequenced material: peripheral blood. This clonotype originated in a woman aged 60 to 75 with primary liver carcinoma and hepatitis B virus infection. The chain's CDR3 is CVSSHSLEQFF. The DNA of the CDR3 is TGTGTCAGCAGCCACTCCCTTGAGCAGTTCTTC.